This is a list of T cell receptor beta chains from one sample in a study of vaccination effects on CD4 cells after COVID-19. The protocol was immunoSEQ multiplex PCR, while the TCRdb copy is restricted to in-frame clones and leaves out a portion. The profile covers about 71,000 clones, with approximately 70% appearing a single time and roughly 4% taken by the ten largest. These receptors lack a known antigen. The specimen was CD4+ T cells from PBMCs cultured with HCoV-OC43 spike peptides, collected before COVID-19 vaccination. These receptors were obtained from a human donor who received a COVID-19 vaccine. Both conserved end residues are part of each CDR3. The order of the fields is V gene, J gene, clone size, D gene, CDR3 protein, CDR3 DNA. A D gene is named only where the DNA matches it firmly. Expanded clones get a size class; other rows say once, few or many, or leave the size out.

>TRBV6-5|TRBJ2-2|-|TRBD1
CASSTGQGLAGELFF
TGTGCCAGCAGTACAGGACAGGGTCTGGCCGGGGAGCTGTTTTTT
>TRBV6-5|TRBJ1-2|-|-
CASSYGQSYGYTF
TGTGCCAGCAGTTACGGGCAGAGCTATGGCTACACCTTC
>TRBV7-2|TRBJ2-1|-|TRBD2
CASSKRTSGFYNEQFF
TGTGCCAGCAGCAAAAGGACTAGCGGATTCTACAATGAGCAGTTCTTC
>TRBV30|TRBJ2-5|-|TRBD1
CAWSVRGLGTQYF
TGTGCCTGGAGTGTGAGGGGGCTGGGGACCCAGTACTTC
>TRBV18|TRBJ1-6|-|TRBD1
CASSTDRSRLALHF
TGTGCCAGCTCAACGGACAGGTCGAGATTAGCCCTCCACTTT
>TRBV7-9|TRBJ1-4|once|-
CASSPFQSETNEKLFF
TGTGCCAGCAGCCCCTTCCAGAGCGAAACTAATGAAAAACTGTTTTTT
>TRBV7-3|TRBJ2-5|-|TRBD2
CASSFAGGQETQYF
TGTGCCAGCAGCTTTGCGGGGGGGCAAGAGACCCAGTACTTC
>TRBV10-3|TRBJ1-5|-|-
CAISDGGGQGGNQPQHF
TGTGCCATCAGTGATGGAGGGGGGCAGGGTGGCAATCAGCCCCAGCATTTT
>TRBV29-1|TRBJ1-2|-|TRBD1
CSVEGDRVGYTF
TGCAGCGTTGAGGGGGACAGGGTTGGCTACACCTTC
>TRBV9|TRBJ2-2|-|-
CASSPRASYAGELFF
TGTGCCAGCAGCCCCCGGGCATCGTACGCCGGGGAGCTGTTTTTT
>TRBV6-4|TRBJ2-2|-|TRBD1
CASHRGLIVGELFF
TGTGCCAGCCACAGGGGGCTAATCGTCGGGGAGCTGTTTTTT
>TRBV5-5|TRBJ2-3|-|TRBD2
CASSWAGGTDTQYF
TGTGCCAGCAGCTGGGCGGGGGGCACAGATACGCAGTATTTT
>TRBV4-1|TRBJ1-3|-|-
CASTRQVNSGNTIYF
TGCGCCAGCACAAGACAGGTAAACTCTGGAAACACCATATATTTT
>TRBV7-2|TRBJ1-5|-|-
CASSLSNQPQHF
TGTGCCAGCAGCTTGAGCAATCAGCCCCAGCATTTT
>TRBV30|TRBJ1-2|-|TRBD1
CAWSRGALEGYTF
TGTGCCTGGAGCAGGGGGGCCTTGGAAGGCTACACCTTC
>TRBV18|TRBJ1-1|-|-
CASSPGGRDTEAFF
TGTGCCAGCTCACCAGGGGGGCGGGACACTGAAGCTTTCTTT
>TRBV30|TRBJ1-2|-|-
CAWTMGQNSNYGYTF
TGTGCCTGGACTATGGGGCAGAATTCTAACTATGGCTACACCTTC
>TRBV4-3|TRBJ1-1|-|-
CASSPSKGNTEAFF
TGCGCCAGCAGCCCCTCTAAGGGAAACACTGAAGCTTTCTTT
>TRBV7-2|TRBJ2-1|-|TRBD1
CASSRTGQNSYNEQFF
TGTGCCAGCAGCCGGACAGGGCAAAACTCCTACAATGAGCAGTTCTTC
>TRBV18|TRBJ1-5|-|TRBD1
CASSPEQGASQPQHF
TGTGCCAGCTCACCCGAACAGGGGGCGAGTCAGCCCCAGCATTTT
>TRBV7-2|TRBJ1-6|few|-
CASSPGNSPLHF
TGTGCCAGCAGCCCAGGGAACTCACCCCTCCACTTT
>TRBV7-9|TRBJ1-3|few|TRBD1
CASSPPSDRANTIYF
TGTGCCAGCAGCCCCCCCTCCGACAGGGCTAACACCATATATTTT
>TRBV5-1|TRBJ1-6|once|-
CASSLVGGINSPLHF
TGCGCCAGCAGCTTGGTCGGCGGGATTAATTCACCCCTCCACTTT
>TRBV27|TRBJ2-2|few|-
CASSRDVGTGELFF
TGTGCCAGCAGTCGGGACGTCGGTACCGGGGAGCTGTTTTTT
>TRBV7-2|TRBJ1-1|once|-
CASNLGANTEAFF
TGTGCCAGCAACCTCGGGGCGAACACTGAAGCTTTCTTT
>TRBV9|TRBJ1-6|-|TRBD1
CASSAEPTGEGSPLHF
TGTGCCAGCAGCGCGGAACCTACAGGGGAAGGTTCACCCCTCCACTTT
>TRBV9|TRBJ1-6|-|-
CASSVDQGYNSPLHF
TGTGCCAGCAGCGTAGACCAGGGTTATAATTCACCCCTCCACTTT
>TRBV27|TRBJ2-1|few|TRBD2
CASSGAGSRYNEQFF
TGTGCCAGCAGTGGAGCGGGGTCCCGCTACAATGAGCAGTTCTTC
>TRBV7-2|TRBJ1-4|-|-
CASSPTGPNEKLFF
TGTGCCAGCAGCCCCACAGGTCCTAATGAAAAACTGTTTTTT
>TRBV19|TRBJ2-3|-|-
CASSIDSSTDTQYF
TGTGCCAGTAGCATAGACTCCAGCACAGATACGCAGTATTTT
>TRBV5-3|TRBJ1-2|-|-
CARSLAGAVSFCDGYTF
TGTGCCAGAAGCTTGGCGGGGGCAGTGTCATTTTGCGATGGCTACACCTTC
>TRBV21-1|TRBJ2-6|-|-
CASTPLGTGGADPGANVLTF
TGTGCCAGCACCCCCCTAGGGACAGGGGGCGCGGATCCTGGGGCCAACGTCCTGACTTTC
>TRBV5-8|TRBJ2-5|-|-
CASSPGHTSGEETQYF
TGTGCCAGCAGCCCAGGGCACACCTCAGGGGAAGAGACCCAGTACTTC
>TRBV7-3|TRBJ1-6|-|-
CASSHGTLNSPLHF
TGTGCCAGCAGCCACGGGACCTTAAATTCACCCCTCCACTTT
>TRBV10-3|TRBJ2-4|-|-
CAISERLLLAKNIQYF
TGTGCCATCAGTGAGAGACTGTTACTAGCCAAAAACATTCAGTACTTC
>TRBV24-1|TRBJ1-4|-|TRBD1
CATSDTGTGLREKLFF
TGTGCCACCAGTGACACCGGGACAGGGTTGAGAGAAAAACTGTTTTTT
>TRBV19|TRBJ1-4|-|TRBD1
CASSRTGEIEKLFF
TGTGCCAGTAGTCGGACAGGGGAGATTGAAAAACTGTTTTTT
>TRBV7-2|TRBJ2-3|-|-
CAGARTDTQYF
TGTGCCGGCGCTAGGACAGATACGCAGTATTTT
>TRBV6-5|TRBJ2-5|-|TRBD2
CASRSGGAVETQYF
TGTGCCAGCAGGAGCGGGGGGGCCGTGGAGACCCAGTACTTC
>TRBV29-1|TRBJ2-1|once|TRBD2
CSVGTSYEQFF
TGCAGCGTGGGGACTAGCTATGAGCAGTTCTTC
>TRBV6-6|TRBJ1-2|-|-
CATRPVRDYGYTF
TGTGCCACCCGCCCCGTCAGAGACTATGGCTACACCTTC
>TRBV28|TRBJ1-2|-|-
CASSSEAQGMRGYTF
TGTGCCAGCAGCAGCGAGGCCCAGGGTATGCGTGGCTACACCTTC
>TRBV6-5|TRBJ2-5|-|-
CASSQGSETQYF
TGTGCCAGCAGTCAGGGCTCGGAGACCCAGTACTTC
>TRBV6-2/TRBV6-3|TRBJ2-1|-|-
CASSYSNPIYNEQFF
TGTGCCAGCAGTTACTCGAATCCAATCTACAATGAGCAGTTCTTC
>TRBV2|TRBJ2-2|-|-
CASSDAGRGSNAGELFF
TGTGCCAGCAGCGATGCAGGTCGAGGAAGTAACGCCGGGGAGCTGTTTTTT
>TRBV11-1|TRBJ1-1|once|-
CASSPNRNEAFF
TGTGCCAGCAGCCCAAACAGGAATGAAGCTTTCTTT
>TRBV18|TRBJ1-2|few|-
CASSPQTGSPNYGYTF
TGTGCCAGCTCACCCCAAACGGGCAGCCCTAACTATGGCTACACCTTC
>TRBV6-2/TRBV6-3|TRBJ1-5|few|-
CASRYSGSGNQPQHF
TGTGCCAGCAGGTACTCAGGGTCCGGCAATCAGCCCCAGCATTTT
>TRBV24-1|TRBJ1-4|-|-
CATSDGGALEKLFF
TGTGCCACCAGTGATGGGGGGGCGCTAGAAAAACTGTTTTTT
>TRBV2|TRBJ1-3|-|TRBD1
CASSLQGREAGNTIYF
TGTGCCAGCAGCTTACAGGGGCGCGAAGCTGGAAACACCATATATTTT
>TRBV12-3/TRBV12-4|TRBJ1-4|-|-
CASSLQGNEKLFF
TGTGCCAGCAGTTTACAGGGAAATGAAAAACTGTTTTTT
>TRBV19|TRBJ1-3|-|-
CASTSSGNTIYF
TGTGCCAGTACAAGCTCTGGAAACACCATATATTTT
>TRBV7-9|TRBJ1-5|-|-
CASSLGRQPQHF
TGTGCCAGCAGCTTGGGTAGGCAGCCCCAGCATTTT
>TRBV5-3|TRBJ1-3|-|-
CARTVDIHSGNTIYF
TGTGCCAGAACCGTTGATATACACTCTGGAAACACCATATATTTT
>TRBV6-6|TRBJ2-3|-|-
CASSYSVDTQYF
TGTGCCAGCAGTTACTCTGTAGATACGCAGTATTTT